This TCR beta chain was documented in a study of blood T cell repertoires in COVID-19. About the research overall: The cDNA or gDNA used as material had been derived from T cells, B-cell-depleted T cells, or PBMCs.

Germline CDR1 is MNHEY and CDR2 is SMNVEV (reference sequence). The CDR3 covers 12 residues. The V and J ends lost 5 bases and 11 bases, in that order; junction bases with no gene match: 7. Study processing details: The authors estimated nucleated cell counts from reference gene primer amplification. Clones were read by immunoSEQ multiplex PCR, and TCRdb kept only the in-frame ones, dropping some. That table supplies the V and J calls and clone size; D and trimming were determined from the DNA. The repertoire holds hundreds of thousands of clones, with more than 80% as singletons. The TCR was taken from a woman aged 18-30 years with acute or convalescent COVID-19. Sequencing was performed on peripheral blood. J is TRBJ1-1 and V is TRBV27; 8 nucleotides match TRBD1. Here the CDR3 DNA reads TGTGCCAGCAGTGCGGGACAGGCCCGGGCTTTCTTT. Its protein is CASSAGQARAFF.